These 18 T cell receptor beta chains were sequenced from one sample in a study of blood T cell repertoires in COVID-19. TCRdb's copy holds only in-frame clones and misses some; the assay was immunoSEQ multiplex PCR. The data hold 350,000 to 400,000 clones, with 80% to 90% observed a single time. Sequenced material: peripheral blood. The origin of the receptors is a woman in her sixties or seventies with COVID-19, enrolled during active disease.

The J gene is TRBJ2-1, the V gene TRBV14; TRBD2 agrees at 11 bases. The length of the CDR3 is 16 residues. Germline V gives CDR1 SGHDN, CDR2 FVKESK. V dropped 4 bases and J dropped 1; count of bases not matched to a gene: 3. The CDR3 reads CASSLLAGASYNEQFF. The CDR3 DNA reads as TGTGCCAGCAGCCTACTAGCGGGGGCTTCCTACAATGAGCAGTTCTTC.

Ten or more counts support this clone. V is TRBV5-1 and J is TRBJ2-7; 7 bases fit TRBD1. Germline V gene lookup returns CDR1 SGHRS and CDR2 YFSETQ. The CDR3 extends over 14 amino acids. Trimming at V came to 4 bases and at J to 5 bases, leaving 9 bases not matched to a gene. The CDR3 nucleotides read TGCGCCAGCAGCCGTACGACAGGGATGGACGAGCAGTACTTC. Protein sequence: CASSRTTGMDEQYF. The entire variable domain, with the rest obtained from reference TRBV5-1 and TRBJ2-7, is as follows: KAGVTQTPRYLIKTRGQQVTLSCSPISGHRSVSWYQQTPGQGLQFLFEYFSETQRNKGNFPGRFSGRQFSNSRSEMNVSTLELGDSALYLCASSRTTGMDEQYFGPGTRLTVT.

This clone was detected ten times or more. The V gene is TRBV7-2, the J gene TRBJ2-3; D is unresolved. The CDR3 covers 12 residues. The V gene's germline CDR1 is SGHTA and CDR2 FQGNSA. Trimming shortened V by 4 bases and J by 6 bases, and 8 bases separated the two germline ends. This CDR3 reads CASSYRFDTQYF. DNA for the CDR3: TGTGCCAGCAGCTACAGATTTGATACGCAGTATTTT.

The chain uses TRBV11-3 and TRBJ2-1; 8 nucleotides match TRBD2. Per the germline V gene, CDR1 is SGHNT and CDR2 is YENEEA. J was trimmed by 5 bases and V by 3 bases; bases with no gene match: 9. The CDR3 length is 16 residues. DNA for the CDR3: TGTGCCAGCAGCTTCCGGGGGGGACCGCTAAACAATGAGCAGTTCTTC. Translating it yields CASSFRGGPLNNEQFF. The whole variable domain, remainder taken from reference TRBV11-3 and TRBJ2-1, is EAGVVQSPRYKIIEKKQPVAFWCNPISGHNTLYWYLQNLGQGPELLIRYENEEAVDDSQLPKDRFSAERLKGVDSTLKIQPAELGDSAVYLCASSFRGGPLNNEQFFGPGTRLTVL.

The chain has TRBV15 and TRBJ2-3; a possible D gene is TRBD2 (6 bases). This CDR3 contains 15 residues. Germline CDR1 LNHNV, CDR2 YYDKDF (reference sequence). Trimming left V 5 bases short and J 0 bases short, with 12 bases between. The chain's CDR3 is CATSPGGTSTDTQYF. In DNA form, the CDR3 reads TGTGCCACCAGCCCTGGGGGGACTAGCACAGATACGCAGTATTTT.

J is TRBJ2-1 and V is TRBV5-1; TRBD2 matches 9 bases. Germline-derived CDR1 and CDR2 are SGHRS and YFSETQ. The CDR3 has 15 amino acids. Unmatched junction bases numbered 5, after V lost 5 bases and J lost 2 bases. The DNA for the CDR3 is TGCGCCAGCAGTTACCGCGGGGGGGCCTACAATGAGCAGTTCTTC. Amino acid sequence: CASSYRGGAYNEQFF.

The chain is built from TRBV6-5 and TRBJ1-3; D remains ambiguous. The DNA end is more similar to TRBJ2-2, so the J call may be wrong. This CDR3 is 14 amino acids long. Germline CDR1 MNHEY, CDR2 SVGAGI. The CDR3 sequence: CASSPTFNRRELFF. Written as DNA, the CDR3 is TGTGCCAGCAGCCCCACTTTTAACAGAAGGGAGCTGTTTTTT.

This chain connects TRBV30 to TRBJ1-4; 9 bases match TRBD1. V was pared by 1 base and J by 8 bases, with 14 bases of the junction left unmatched. This CDR3 has 17 amino acids. The germline V gene has CDR1 GTSNPN and CDR2 SVGIG (reference sequence). The DNA for the CDR3 is TGTGCCTGGAGTGCGCTCCGGGACAGGGTTCGTGGGGAAAAACTGTTTTTT. Translating gives CAWSALRDRVRGEKLFF.

This chain uses TRBV19 with TRBJ1-5; 8 bases map to TRBD1. In germline, CDR1 is LNHDA, CDR2 SQIVND (reference sequence). J was trimmed by 11 bases and V by 5 bases; bases with no gene match: 20. This CDR3 spans 17 amino acids. CDR3 loop: CASSHGTGVDKRSTQHF. The DNA for the CDR3 is TGTGCCAGTAGTCACGGGACAGGTGTCGATAAAAGGTCGACCCAGCATTTT. The whole variable domain, remainder taken from reference TRBV19 and TRBJ1-5, is DGGITQSPKYLFRKEGQNVTLSCEQNLNHDAMYWYRQDPGQGLRLIYYSQIVNDFQKGDIAEGYSVSREKKESFPLTVTSAQKNPTAFYLCASSHGTGVDKRSTQHFGDGTRLSIL.

V and J are TRBV30 and TRBJ2-3, with D perhaps TRBD2 (5 bases). Per germline, CDR1 GTSNPN and CDR2 SVGIG (reference sequence). The V and J ends lost 3 bases and 10 bases respectively, with 26 bases between them. CDR3 size: 16 residues. This CDR3 is CAWSPPGPPGIGAQYF. CDR3 coding DNA: TGTGCCTGGAGCCCCCCGGGCCCGCCAGGAATCGGGGCGCAGTATTTT.

In this sample, this clone turned up a few times. The V gene is TRBV25-1, the J gene TRBJ1-6; D is unclear. The germline V gene encodes CDR1 MGHDK and CDR2 SYGVNS. CDR3 length: 14 amino acids. With 7 bases removed from V and 8 bases from J, the gap between germline ends came to 15 bases. Written as DNA, the CDR3 is TGTGCCAGCACTCCGGCCGTCGGGGATTCACCCCTCCACTTT. Encoded protein: CASTPAVGDSPLHF. Full variable domain (rest looked up from reference TRBV25-1 and TRBJ1-6): EADIYQTPRYLVIGTGKKITLECSQTMGHDKMYWYQQDPGMELHLIHYSYGVNSTEKGDLSSESTVSRIRTEHFPLTLESARPSHTSQYLCASTPAVGDSPLHFGNGTRLTVT.

The chain combines TRBV7-9 with TRBJ2-7, with 8 bases fitting TRBD2. Germline V gives CDR1 SEHNR, CDR2 FQNEAQ (reference sequence). CDR3 length: 14 residues. The ends lost 8 bases at V and 0 bases at J; junction bases unmatched: 6. The CDR3 DNA is TGTGCCAGCGTCCCAGCGGGGGTCTCCTACGAGCAGTACTTC. Translated: CASVPAGVSYEQYF.

Worth noting for this clone: In the same sample, other DNA sequences code for this CDR3. This chain links TRBV5-1 with TRBJ2-2; no clear D gene. Trimming took 0 bases from V and 1 from J, leaving 7 bases between them. Per germline, CDR1 SGHRS and CDR2 YFSETQ. The CDR3 is 15 amino acids. The CDR3 DNA is TGCGCCAGCAGCTTGGGGGCTGTGAACACCGGGGAGCTGTTTTTT. Translated, it gives CASSLGAVNTGELFF.

This clone appeared once. The chain employs TRBV7-9 and TRBJ2-1; TRBD1 matches at 9 bases. Germline-derived CDR1 and CDR2 are SEHNR and FQNEAQ (reference sequence). The V gene end was trimmed by 5 bases and the J gene end by 3 bases; junction bases not matched to a gene: 11. The CDR3 extends over 17 amino acids. CDR3 in DNA: TGTGCCAGCAGCGCGCTCGGGACAGGGAGCCGCTACAATGAGCAGTTCTTC. Amino acids: CASSALGTGSRYNEQFF.

This chain joins TRBV5-1 and TRBJ2-7, with D possibly being TRBD2 (6 bases). V was trimmed by 0 bases and J by 2 bases, leaving 18 bases between them. This CDR3 is 17 amino acids long. The germline gives CDR1 SGHRS, CDR2 YFSETQ. As DNA, the CDR3 is TGCGCCAGCAGCTTGGGTTGGGGGAGGTCTACCCCCTACGAGCAGTACTTC. Its protein product is CASSLGWGRSTPYEQYF.

J is TRBJ1-2 and V is TRBV10-3, with a tentative D call TRBD1 (5 bases). Trimming removed 2 bases from V and 7 bases from J, with 14 bases in between. CDR3 size: 14 residues. CDR1 and CDR2 from the germline V gene are ENHRY and SYGVKD. The CDR3 DNA reads as TGTGCCATCAGTGAGAGTAGGGACTTTCGTGGCTACACCTTC. Residues: CAISESRDFRGYTF.

In its sample, this clone was seen many times. This chain uses TRBV15 with TRBJ1-3, with D possibly being TRBD1 (5 bases). The germline CDR1 and CDR2 sequences are LNHNV and YYDKDF (reference sequence). Trimming stripped 6 bases from V and 4 bases from J, with 13 bases between. The CDR3 runs 14 residues. Here the CDR3 reads CATSAGVAGNTIYF. The CDR3 DNA reads as TGTGCCACCAGTGCGGGGGTCGCCGGAAACACCATATATTTT. Complete variable domain (other parts from reference TRBV15 and TRBJ1-3): DAMVIQNPRYQVTQFGKPVTLSCSQTLNHNVMYWYQQKSSQAPKLLFHYYDKDFNNEADTPDNFQSRRPNTSFCFLDIRSPGLGDTAMYLCATSAGVAGNTIYFGEGSWLTVV.

The rearrangement links TRBV9 to TRBJ2-3, with D perhaps matching TRBD1 (5 bases). The CDR3 sequence is 15 residues long. CDR1 is SGDLS and CDR2 is YYNGEE in the germline V gene. Trimming shortened V by 1 base and J by 0 bases, and 9 bases separated the two germline ends. CDR3 sequence: CASSVQDTSTDTQYF. CDR3 bases: TGTGCCAGCAGCGTACAGGACACTAGCACAGATACGCAGTATTTT.